This T cell receptor beta chain was sequenced for a study of blood T cell repertoires in COVID-19. Study-wide context: Sources were T cells, B-cell-depleted T cells, or PBMCs; the material itself was cDNA or gDNA.

Methods used by the authors: Reference gene primer amplification yielded estimated nucleated cell counts. Data came from immunoSEQ multiplex PCR; TCRdb stores just in-frame clones and leaves some out. V, J and clone size are taken as reported in that table, and D and trimming were inferred from the DNA itself. Here the sample spans about 40,000 clones, roughly 90% being singletons. CDR1 SGHNT and CDR2 YENEEA come from the germline V gene. The CDR3 sequence is 14 residues long. V was pared by 3 bases and J by 6 bases, with 7 bases of the junction left unmatched. The rearrangement joins TRBV11-3 to TRBJ2-7, with TRBD2 matching 8 bases. What was sequenced was peripheral blood. The clonotype originates from a man aged 55 to 70 with acute or convalescent COVID-19. CDR3: CASSFTGTSGEQYV. CDR3 DNA: TGTGCCAGCAGCTTTACCGGGACTAGTGGCGAGCAGTACGTC.